One sample yielded the 8 T cell receptor beta chains listed below, sequenced in a study of shared clonotypes between healthy human individuals. The repertoire was sequenced with immunoSEQ multiplex PCR; TCRdb's copy has only in-frame clones and lacks some. Here the sample spans a few million clones, around 93% being singletons. CD45RO-negative, CCR7-positively selected cells formed the naive CD8 fraction, excluding terminally differentiated effector memory CD45RA+ cells. The specimen was naive CD8+ T cells from PBMCs. These receptors all come from a man between 18 and 29 years old in good health. Some clones in this sample may be carry-over from other donors' samples.

V gene TRBV9 combines with J gene TRBJ1-2; 7 nucleotides match TRBD1. V gave up 4 bases and J gave up 8 bases; unmatched junction bases: 11. CDR1 is SGDLS, CDR2 YYNGEE, per germline. This CDR3 comprises 14 residues. The CDR3 sequence is CASSRGQPRDGYTF. In DNA form, the CDR3 reads TGTGCCAGCAGCCGGGGACAGCCCCGGGACGGCTACACCTTC.

J is TRBJ2-1 and V is TRBV11-2; the D call may be TRBD1 or TRBD2 (5 bases each). The length of the CDR3 is 15 residues. Deletions cut 5 bases from V and 4 bases from J, with 15 bases between. The germline V gene has CDR1 SGHAT and CDR2 FQNNGV. CDR3 sequence reads: CASSAGGALYNEQFF. The CDR3 region has the DNA TGTGCCAGCAGCGCGGGTGGGGCTCTATACAATGAGCAGTTCTTC.

This rearrangement joins TRBV5-1 to TRBJ2-7; TRBD2 matches at 7 bases. Unmatched junction bases numbered 10, after V lost 5 bases and J lost 2 bases. The CDR3 length is 15 residues. Germline V gene data show CDR1 as SGHRS and CDR2 as YFSETQ. CDR3 loop: CASSFSSGRTYEQYF. The CDR3 region has the DNA TGCGCCAGCAGTTTTTCTAGCGGAAGGACCTACGAGCAGTACTTC.

This chain uses TRBV15 with TRBJ1-5; maybe TRBD1 (5 bases). CDR1 and CDR2 from the germline V gene are LNHNV and YYDKDF (reference sequence). There are 16 residues in the CDR3. V was trimmed by 3 bases and J by 0 bases, leaving 12 bases between them. As DNA, the CDR3 is TGTGCCACCAGCAGTCGGACAACTGATAGCAATCAGCCCCAGCATTTT. As protein: CATSSRTTDSNQPQHF.

CDR3 sequence (DNA): TGTGCCAGCAGCTTAGCTGTCAGGTCCCACGAGCAGTACTTC. It specifies CASSLAVRSHEQYF. This sequence joins TRBV11-2 and TRBJ2-7; unclear D gene. Germline V gene sequence: CDR1 SGHAT, CDR2 FQNNGV. This CDR3 has 14 amino acids. Trimming removed 1 base from V and 5 bases from J, with 12 bases in between.

V usage is TRBV23-1 and J usage is TRBJ2-3; 10 nucleotides line up with TRBD2. TRBV23-1 is treated as an ORF (open reading frame) with a function not yet certain. The trim removed 9 bases at V and 2 bases at J, leaving 11 bases unmatched. The CDR3 is 16 residues long. The CDR3 DNA is TGCGCCAGGGACCAGCGGGGGGGGTCCCTCACAGATACGCAGTATTTT. It specifies CARDQRGGSLTDTQYF.

This chain connects TRBV2 to TRBJ2-7; D might be TRBD1 (7 bases). Germline CDR1 and CDR2: SNHLY and FYNNEI. Trimming shortened V by 0 bases and J by 5 bases, and 14 bases separated the two germline ends. CDR3 size: 15 residues. CDR3 sequence reads: CASSEAAGGLHEQYF. The CDR3 DNA is TGTGCCAGCAGTGAAGCAGCAGGGGGGCTCCACGAGCAGTACTTC.

CDR3 residues: CASSLARPRETQYF. CDR3 in DNA: TGTGCCAGCAGCTTAGCCCGGCCTAGAGAGACCCAGTACTTC. V usage is TRBV7-9 and J usage is TRBJ2-5, with D uncertain. CDR1 is SEHNR, CDR2 FQNEAQ, per germline (reference sequence). Trimming left V 0 bases short and J 4 bases short, with 9 bases between. The CDR3 covers 14 residues.